Following are 7 T cell receptor beta chains from one sample sequenced in a study of cytomegalovirus exposure and HLA in healthy donors. The PCR used 60 Vbeta and 13 Jbeta primers. Assay used: immunoSEQ multiplex PCR; TCRdb lists only in-frame clones, some missing. The table has around 150,000 clones, 60% to 85% seen once; the top ten hold roughly 2.8%. Material: PBMCs. The receptors were sampled from a male donor in good health and CMV-seronegative.

The table lists this clone with a count of one. The genes are TRBV10-3 and TRBJ1-1, with 9 nucleotides matching TRBD1. The V segment lost 9 bases and the J segment 4 bases; nucleotides outside the gene matches: 3. Germline V CDR1 and CDR2: ENHRY, SYGVKD. This CDR3 is built from 12 residues. CDR3 in DNA: TGTGCCATAGGACAGGGGACCACTGAAGCTTTCTTT. Encoded protein: CAIGQGTTEAFF.

The chain carries TRBV2 and TRBJ2-3; maybe TRBD2 (6 bases). Trimming removed 3 bases from V and 0 bases from J, with 13 bases in between. The CDR3 length is 16 residues. Germline V gene sequence: CDR1 SNHLY, CDR2 FYNNEI. The CDR3 here is CASSETAGPSTDTQYF. Here the CDR3 DNA reads TGTGCCAGCAGTGAGACGGCGGGGCCTAGCACAGATACGCAGTATTTT.

The J gene is TRBJ2-1, the V gene TRBV6-1; TRBD1 is a possible D gene (5 bases). V dropped 4 bases and J dropped 5 bases, with 12 bases sitting between them. CDR1 is MNHNS, CDR2 SASEGT, per germline. The CDR3 extends over 14 amino acids. Here the CDR3 reads CASSVAGSDNEQFF. In nucleotides, the CDR3 is TGTGCCAGCAGTGTGGCAGGGTCGGACAATGAGCAGTTCTTC.

There are a few counts of this clone. The chain uses TRBV27 and TRBJ2-5; the match to TRBD2 covers 9 bases. Germline assignment: CDR1 MNHEY and CDR2 SMNVEV (reference sequence). CDR3 length equals 14 residues. The V gene end was trimmed by 2 bases and the J gene end by 11 bases; junction bases not matched to a gene: 9. Here the CDR3 DNA reads TGTGCCAGCAGTTTAGCGGGGGGCGGGAGGGAGCAGTACTTC. Protein sequence: CASSLAGGGREQYF.

The chain recombines TRBV5-1 with TRBJ2-7; TRBD1 matches at 10 bases. This CDR3 has 15 residues. With 4 bases clipped from V and 4 bases from J, the junction kept 8 bases outside the gene matches. Germline V gene lookup returns CDR1 SGHRS and CDR2 YFSETQ. In nucleotides, the CDR3 is TGCGCCAGCAGCCCTCGGACAGGGGGGGGTTACGAGCAGTACTTC. Encoded protein: CASSPRTGGGYEQYF.

The chain links TRBV5-1 to TRBJ2-7; D may be TRBD2 (5 bases). The CDR3 loop spans 14 amino acids. The V and J ends lost 7 bases and 0 bases respectively, with 14 bases between them. CDR1 is SGHRS, CDR2 YFSETQ, per germline. The CDR3 nucleotides read TGCGCCAGCCTCAGCGGTCCTAGCTCCTACGAGCAGTACTTC. Translated: CASLSGPSSYEQYF.

V usage is TRBV5-1 and J usage is TRBJ2-3, with unresolved D. Trimming stripped 1 base from V and 4 bases from J, with 10 bases between. CDR3 length: 14 amino acids. From germline, CDR1 is SGHRS and CDR2 YFSETQ. Here the CDR3 reads CASSLMTGPDTQYF. CDR3 bases: TGCGCCAGCAGCTTGATGACGGGTCCAGATACGCAGTATTTT.